This TCR beta chain was retrieved from a study of HIV-infected patients and healthy controls. Study results and caveats: HIV-infected patients and controls differed significantly in mean usage of eight alpha and eight beta V genes. Untreated HIV+ repertoires had roughly threefold fewer distinct CDR3s and lower Shannon diversity than healthy controls.

From germline, CDR1 is SNHLY and CDR2 FYNNEI. This CDR3 is 14 amino acids long. V lost 8 bases and J 7 bases, leaving 18 bases between the germline ends. Approximately 500 ng RNA was reverse transcribed with alpha and beta constant-region primers. Separate chain-specific third strand synthesis with multiplexing indices produced the alpha and beta libraries. A 5' RACE adapter with a random hexamer and the SP2 primer site was joined to cDNA. A roughly 21-cycle PCR with P5s and P7 primers followed a short adapter-adding first PCR. MiXCR, applied by TCRdb to the 5' RACE reads, yields one record per CDR3 protein. The table records more than 8,000 distinct CDR3 sequences, approximately 8% of them present only once. Whole blood was used without fractionation, so all unsorted peripheral T cells were included. This clonotype was seen only once. Its antigen is unidentified.

Sequenced: blood. This rearrangement joins TRBV2 to TRBJ2-4; the D gene could be TRBD1 or TRBD2 (5 bases each). The TCR originated in an adult in good health. The CDR3 is CASWDGGLDNIQYF. The DNA for the CDR3 is TGTGCCAGCTGGGACGGCGGGTTAGATAACATTCAGTACTTC.